The clone carrying this T cell receptor beta chain was picked up many times. The antigen is undetermined. Germline V gene sequence: CDR1 SGHVS, CDR2 FNYEAQ. V lost 4 bases to trimming and J lost 2 bases, with 10 bases between them. The CDR3 spans 14 residues. The sorted libraries were made from fewer than 1.3 million CD4+ or CD8+ T cells. The source of the sample is a study of neurological immune-mediated disorders. Across the whole study: Relapsing-remitting disease was seen in 31 of the 34 multiple sclerosis patients, and secondary progressive disease was seen in 3. Findings of the study overall: The greatest degree of TCR clonal expansion was observed in HTLV-1-associated myelopathy, with the lowest in multiple sclerosis, below that of healthy controls. The authors found no clinical or MRI feature associated with the multiple sclerosis repertoire cluster.

Via MiXCR, TCRdb re-called the 5' RACE reads, giving one row per CDR3 protein. The sample lists around 52,000 distinct CDR3 sequences; around 5.8% were seen once. The TCR sequence derives from a woman aged 18-29 years with multiple sclerosis. The chain links TRBV7-6 to TRBJ2-3; D not certain. Source material: CD4+ T cells from blood. DNA of the CDR3: TGTGCCAGCAGCTCCCCTGCGTTCACAGATACGCAGTATTTT. Residues: CASSSPAFTDTQYF.